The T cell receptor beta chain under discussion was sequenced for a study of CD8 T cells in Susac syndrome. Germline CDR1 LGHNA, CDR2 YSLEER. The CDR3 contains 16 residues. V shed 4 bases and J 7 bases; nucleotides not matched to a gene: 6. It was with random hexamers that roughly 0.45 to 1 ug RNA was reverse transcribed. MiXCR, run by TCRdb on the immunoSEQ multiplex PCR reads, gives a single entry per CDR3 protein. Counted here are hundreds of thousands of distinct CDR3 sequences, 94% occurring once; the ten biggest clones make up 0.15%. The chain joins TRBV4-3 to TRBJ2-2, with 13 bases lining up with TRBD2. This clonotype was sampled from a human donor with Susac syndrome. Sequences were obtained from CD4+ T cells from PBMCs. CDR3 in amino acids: CASSLLLAGGVGELFF. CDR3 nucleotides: TGCGCCAGCAGCCTCCTACTAGCGGGGGGGGTCGGGGAGCTGTTTTTT.